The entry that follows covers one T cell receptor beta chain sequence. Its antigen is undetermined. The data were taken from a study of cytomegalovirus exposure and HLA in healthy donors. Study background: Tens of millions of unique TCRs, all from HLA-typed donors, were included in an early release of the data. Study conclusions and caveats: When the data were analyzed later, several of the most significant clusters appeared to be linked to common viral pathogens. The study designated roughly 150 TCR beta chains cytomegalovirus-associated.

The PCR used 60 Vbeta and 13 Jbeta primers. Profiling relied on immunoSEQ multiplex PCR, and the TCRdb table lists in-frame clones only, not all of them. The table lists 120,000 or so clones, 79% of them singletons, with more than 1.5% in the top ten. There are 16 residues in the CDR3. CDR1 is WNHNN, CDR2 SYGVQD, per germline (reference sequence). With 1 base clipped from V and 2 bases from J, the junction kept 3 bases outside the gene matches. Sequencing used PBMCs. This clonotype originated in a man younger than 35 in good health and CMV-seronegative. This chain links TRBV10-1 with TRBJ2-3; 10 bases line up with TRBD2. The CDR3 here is CASSELAGGYTDTQYF. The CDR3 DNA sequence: TGCGCCAGCAGTGAGTTAGCGGGGGGATACACAGATACGCAGTATTTT.